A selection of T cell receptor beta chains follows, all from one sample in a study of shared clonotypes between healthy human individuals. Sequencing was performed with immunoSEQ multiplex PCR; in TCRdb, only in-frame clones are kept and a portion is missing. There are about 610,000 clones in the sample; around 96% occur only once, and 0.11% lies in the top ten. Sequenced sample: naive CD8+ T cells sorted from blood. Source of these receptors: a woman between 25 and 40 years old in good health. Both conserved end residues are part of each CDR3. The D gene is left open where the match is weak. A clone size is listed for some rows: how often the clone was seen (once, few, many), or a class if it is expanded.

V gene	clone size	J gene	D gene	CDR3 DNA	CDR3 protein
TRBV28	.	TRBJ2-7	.	TGTGCCAGCAGCTACGGTGGCAGCTCCTACGAGCAGTACTTC	CASSYGGSSYEQYF
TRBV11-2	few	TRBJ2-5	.	TGTGCCAGCAGCCTGGTCCCCAGTCAAGAGACCCAGTACTTC	CASSLVPSQETQYF
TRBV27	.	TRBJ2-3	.	TGTGCCAGCAGTTTCACCGACACAGATACGCAGTATTTT	CASSFTDTDTQYF
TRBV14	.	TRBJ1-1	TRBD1	TGTGCCAGCAGCCAATTACAGGGGGCGAGGAACACTGAAGCTTTCTTT	CASSQLQGARNTEAFF
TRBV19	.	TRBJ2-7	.	TGTGCCAGTAGTGCTGGGACCGGCTACGAGCAGTACTTC	CASSAGTGYEQYF
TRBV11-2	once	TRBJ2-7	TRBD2	TGTGCCAGCAGCTTAGGGGCGGGAGGAATGAACGAGCAGTACTTC	CASSLGAGGMNEQYF
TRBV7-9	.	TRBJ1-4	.	TGTGCCAGCAGCTTTCAGGGAGGGAATGAAGAAAAACTGTTTTTT	CASSFQGGNEEKLFF
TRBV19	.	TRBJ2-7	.	TGTGCCAGTCGGGAAGGTAGCTCCTACGAGCAGTACTTC	CASREGSSYEQYF
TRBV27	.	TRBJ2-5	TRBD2	TGTGCCAGCAGATACGTAGCGGGAGGCCTGGAGACCCAGTACTTC	CASRYVAGGLETQYF
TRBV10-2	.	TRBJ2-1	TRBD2	TGCGCCAGCAGTGAGCTAAGACTAGCGGGAGTGGATGAGCAGTTCTTC	CASSELRLAGVDEQFF
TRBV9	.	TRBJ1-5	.	TGTGCCAGCAGCCCGGCGGGGTACACCAATCAGCCCCAGCATTTT	CASSPAGYTNQPQHF
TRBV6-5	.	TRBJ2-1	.	TGTGCCAGCAGTTACTCGAGCGCGAATGAGCAGTTCTTC	CASSYSSANEQFF
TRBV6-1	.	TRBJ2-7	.	TGTGCCAGCAGTCAAACGGGGAGCTCCTACGAGCAGTACTTC	CASSQTGSSYEQYF
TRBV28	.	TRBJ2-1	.	TGTGCCAGCAGTTCCCAGACACCCTACAATGAGCAGTTCTTC	CASSSQTPYNEQFF
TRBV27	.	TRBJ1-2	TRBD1	TGTGCCAGCGGACGGACAGGGGAAGATGGCTACACCTTC	CASGRTGEDGYTF
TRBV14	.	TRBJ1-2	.	TGTGCCAGCAGCCAAGAACTCTTGGGCAGGAACTATGGCTACACCTTC	CASSQELLGRNYGYTF
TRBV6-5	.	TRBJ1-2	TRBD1	TGTGCCAGCAGTTACGGGACAGGGACGGGCTACACCTTC	CASSYGTGTGYTF
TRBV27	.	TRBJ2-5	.	TGTGCCAGCAGTTGGGGGCGGGACTCTAGGTGGGAGACCCAGTACTTC	CASSWGRDSRWETQYF
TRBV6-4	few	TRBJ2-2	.	TGTGCCAGCAGTGAGTGGGTTACCGGGGAGCTGTTTTTT	CASSEWVTGELFF
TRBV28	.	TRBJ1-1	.	TGTGCCAGCAGCTCTTACACGAACACTGAAGCTTTCTTT	CASSSYTNTEAFF
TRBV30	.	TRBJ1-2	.	TGTGCCTGGAGTGTACCGGGGGATGGCTACACCTTC	CAWSVPGDGYTF
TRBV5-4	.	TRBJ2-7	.	TGTGCCAGCAGCTTTCAGGCGCCCACCTACGAGCAGTACTTC	CASSFQAPTYEQYF
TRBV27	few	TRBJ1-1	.	TGTGCCAGCAGATACCCGGGGGGAGAAGCTTTCTTT	CASRYPGGEAFF
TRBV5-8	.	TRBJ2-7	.	TGTGCCAGCAGCCCGAGATCGGACGAAACCTACGAGCAGTACTTC	CASSPRSDETYEQYF
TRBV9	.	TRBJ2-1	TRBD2	TGTGCCAGCAGCGCCCATGGGAGGGTAGCGTTCTTC	CASSAHGRVAFF
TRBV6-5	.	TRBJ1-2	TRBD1	TGTGCCAGCAGTTACTCGGGGACAGGGTCGGATGGCTACACCTTC	CASSYSGTGSDGYTF
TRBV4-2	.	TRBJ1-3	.	TGTGCCAGCAGCCAAGATCTGGGCGCTGGAAACACCATATATTTT	CASSQDLGAGNTIYF
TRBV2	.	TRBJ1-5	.	TGTGCCAGCAGTCTGGCTGGGGCCGGGATTAATAGCAATCAGCCCCAGCATTTT	CASSLAGAGINSNQPQHF
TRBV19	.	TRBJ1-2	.	TGTGCCAGTAGTGAAGTCGACAGCTATGGCTACACCTTC	CASSEVDSYGYTF
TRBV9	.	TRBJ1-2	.	TGTGCCAGCAGCGTAGATGGGGCGGGATATGGCTACACCTTC	CASSVDGAGYGYTF
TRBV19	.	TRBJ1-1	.	TGTGCCAGTAGTATCATGGGGCTCACGAACACTGAAGCTTTCTTT	CASSIMGLTNTEAFF
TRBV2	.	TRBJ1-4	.	TGTGCCAGCAGGAACGGGCGTGAAAAACTGTTTTTT	CASRNGREKLFF
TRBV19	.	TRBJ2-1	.	TGTGCCAGTAGTATAACCGGGACCCAATACAATGAGCAGTTCTTC	CASSITGTQYNEQFF
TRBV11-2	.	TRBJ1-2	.	TGTGCCAGCAGCTTGGTGGGACAACCCTATGGCTACACCTTC	CASSLVGQPYGYTF
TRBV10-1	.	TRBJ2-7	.	TGCGCCAGCAGTCAGGATGGGATGTCCTACGAGCAGTACTTC	CASSQDGMSYEQYF
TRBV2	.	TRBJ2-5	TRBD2	TGTGCCACCGCGACTAGCGGGAGCCACCAAGAGACCCAGTACTTC	CATATSGSHQETQYF
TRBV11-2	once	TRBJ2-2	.	TGTGCCAGCAGCCCAACGAACACCGGGGAGCTGTTTTTT	CASSPTNTGELFF